The 10 T cell receptor beta chains presented below share a single source sample, sequenced in a study of cytomegalovirus exposure and HLA in healthy donors. PCR amplification relied on 60 Vbeta primers (plus 13 Jbeta primers). This table comes from immunoSEQ multiplex PCR, and its TCRdb copy is limited to in-frame clones, with some not included. Here the sample spans about 160,000 clones, approximately 75% being singletons. The sample was PBMCs. The receptors stem from a man aged 25 to 40 in good health and CMV-seropositive.

For the CDR3, the DNA is TGTGCCAGCAGCCCTAAGTTGGAGCAGTACTTC. This sequence encodes CASSPKLEQYF. This chain joins TRBV2 and TRBJ2-5; D unclear. The CDR3 is 11 residues long. Trimming shortened V by 6 bases and J by 11 bases, and 13 bases separated the two germline ends. Per germline, CDR1 SNHLY and CDR2 FYNNEI. The full variable domain, in which reference TRBV2 and TRBJ2-5 provide the parts outside the CDR3, is EPEVTQTPSHQVTQMGQEVILRCVPISNHLYFYWYRQILGQKVEFLVSFYNNEISEKSEIFDDQFSVERPDGSNFTLKIRSTKLEDSAMYFCASSPKLEQYFGPGTRLLVL.

V is TRBV4-3 and J is TRBJ2-3; no clear D. The CDR3 contains 15 residues. V dropped 0 bases and J dropped 2 bases, with 9 bases sitting between them. The germline gives CDR1 LGHNA, CDR2 YSLEER. The CDR3 region is CASSQDPLPTDTQYF. CDR3 sequence (DNA): TGCGCCAGCAGCCAAGATCCCCTACCCACAGATACGCAGTATTTT.

This sequence joins TRBV5-6 and TRBJ1-1; TRBD1 aligns across 8 bases. Per germline, CDR1 SGHDT and CDR2 YYEEEE. J lost 0 bases, V lost 1 base, and 8 bases had no gene match. The CDR3 runs 17 residues. The CDR3: CASSLKGAGGLNTEAFF. DNA for the CDR3: TGTGCCAGCAGCTTGAAAGGGGCAGGGGGCCTGAACACTGAAGCTTTCTTT.

The chain links TRBV19 to TRBJ2-1; possibly TRBD1 for D (5 bases). Germline V gene sequence: CDR1 LNHDA, CDR2 SQIVND (reference sequence). Deletions cut 1 base from V and 2 bases from J, with 12 bases between. The CDR3 covers 16 residues. CDR3 amino acids: CASSIGGQVTYNEQFF. Here the CDR3 DNA reads TGTGCCAGTAGTATAGGGGGCCAGGTAACCTACAATGAGCAGTTCTTC.

The chain uses TRBV7-6 and TRBJ2-1; a weak D match, TRBD1 (6 bases). V was pared by 5 bases and J by 7 bases, with 15 bases between. The CDR3 spans 14 residues. Germline CDR1 SGHVS, CDR2 FNYEAQ. The CDR3 loop is CASSGTGLGNEQFF. CDR3 nucleotide sequence: TGTGCCAGCAGCGGAACAGGGCTGGGGAATGAGCAGTTCTTC.

The chain recombines TRBV5-6 with TRBJ2-1, with 10 bases matching TRBD2. Germline V gene sequence: CDR1 SGHDT, CDR2 YYEEEE. V was clipped by 2 bases and J by 5 bases; unmatched bases: 4. The CDR3 length is 15 residues. The CDR3 sequence: CASSLTSGENNEQFF. The CDR3 nucleotides are TGTGCCAGCAGCTTAACTAGCGGGGAGAACAATGAGCAGTTCTTC.

This chain links TRBV4-1 with TRBJ1-6; the D gene is possibly TRBD1 (6 bases). The CDR3 totals 14 residues. Looked up from germline, CDR1 is MGHRA and CDR2 is YSYEKL. Trimming removed 1 base at V and 12 bases at J, with 13 bases between. CDR3 DNA: TGCGCCAGCAGCCAAGGGCGGGGGCTGGAACCCCTCCACTTT. This encodes CASSQGRGLEPLHF.

The count of this clone is one. The chain joins TRBV7-2 to TRBJ2-3, with no clear D. Per germline, CDR1 SGHTA and CDR2 FQGNSA. The CDR3 has 11 residues. The ends were cut back, 1 base at V and 10 bases at J, with 6 bases in the middle. The CDR3 here is CASSLVVPQYF. CDR3 coding DNA: TGTGCCAGCAGCTTAGTAGTCCCGCAGTATTTT.

This rearrangement joins TRBV7-9 to TRBJ2-1; D not certain. The CDR3 loop spans 12 amino acids. The V and J ends lost 3 bases and 10 bases respectively, with 10 bases between them. Germline V gene lookup returns CDR1 SEHNR and CDR2 FQNEAQ (reference sequence). The CDR3 bases are TGTGCCAGCAGCTTCCCGATGAGGGAGCAGTTCTTC. It codes for CASSFPMREQFF.

V usage is TRBV4-1 and J usage is TRBJ1-6; D is possibly TRBD1 (5 bases). CDR3 size: 14 residues. V was shortened by 2 bases and J by 7 bases, with 9 bases between the two germline ends. CDR1 and CDR2 from the germline V gene are MGHRA and YSYEKL. CDR3 in DNA: TGCGCCAGCAGCCAAATGGCAGGGAATTCACCCCTCCACTTT. Its protein product is CASSQMAGNSPLHF.